These 29 T cell receptor beta chains came from one sample sequenced in a study of beta chain features in type 1 diabetes. Study results and limitations: For Type 1 diabetes patients, all four CD4+ subsets carried TCRB CDR3s that were moderately but significantly shorter.

Expressed TCRB transcripts were sequenced after all isolated RNA was converted to cDNA. TCRdb's copy holds only in-frame clones and misses some; the assay was immunoSEQ multiplex PCR. The data hold roughly 280,000 clones, with around 22% observed a single time. No antigen has been identified for these receptors. Material: naive CD4+ T cells from blood. The receptors stem from a woman aged 25 to 39 with type 1 diabetes.

The chain combines TRBV5-4 with TRBJ1-5, with 8 positions matching TRBD1. The CDR3 covers 15 residues. CDR1 SGHNT and CDR2 YYREEE come from the germline V gene (reference sequence). Trimming took 4 bases from V and 2 from J; bases not matched to a gene: 5. The CDR3 sequence is CASSAGTGGNQPQHF. The CDR3 region has the DNA TGTGCCAGCAGCGCCGGGACAGGAGGCAATCAGCCCCAGCATTTT.

A note on this clone: This CDR3 is also generated by other DNA sequences in the sample. The chain joins TRBV5-4 to TRBJ2-5; 9 bases align to TRBD2. Trimming at V came to 0 bases and at J to 2 bases, leaving 2 bases not matched to a gene. CDR1 SGHNT and CDR2 YYREEE come from the germline V gene (reference sequence). The CDR3 has 15 amino acids. The CDR3 DNA sequence: TGTGCCAGCAGCTTGGGACTAGCGGATCAAGAGACCCAGTACTTC. As protein: CASSLGLADQETQYF.

This chain connects TRBV7-3 to TRBJ2-1; D call uncertain. V lost 5 bases and J 7 bases, leaving 12 bases between the germline ends. This CDR3 spans 13 amino acids. Germline-derived CDR1 and CDR2 are SGHTA and FQGTGA. The CDR3 nucleotides are TGTGCCAGCAGCCTAAGTCCCCCTAATGAGCAGTTCTTC. Amino acid sequence: CASSLSPPNEQFF. The whole variable domain, filled in from reference TRBV7-3 and TRBJ2-1, reads GAGVSQTPSNKVTEKGKYVELRCDPISGHTALYWYRQSLGQGPEFLIYFQGTGAADDSGLPNDRFFAVRPEGSVSTLKIQRTERGDSAVYLCASSLSPPNEQFFGPGTRLTVL.

CDR3 in amino acids: CASSATGTGGLNTEAFF. The CDR3 coding sequence is TGTGCCAGCAGCGCCACGGGGACAGGGGGCCTGAACACTGAAGCTTTCTTT. The chain couples TRBV9 to TRBJ1-1, with 12 bases fitting TRBD1. Germline-derived CDR1 and CDR2 are SGDLS and YYNGEE. The CDR3 is made up of 17 amino acids. The trim removed 3 bases at V and 0 bases at J, leaving 6 bases unmatched.

The chain is built from TRBV29-1 and TRBJ2-3; D is undetermined. V lost 8 bases and J lost 2, with 11 bases in between. CDR1 is SQVTM, CDR2 ANQGSEA, per germline. This CDR3 spans 12 amino acids. The DNA for the CDR3 is TGCAGCTCCCTGGCCCACACAGATACGCAGTATTTT. This codes for CSSLAHTDTQYF.

The rearrangement uses TRBV21-1 and TRBJ1-2; TRBD1 is the table's D call, not checked against the DNA. TRBV21-1 is a pseudogene. This CDR3 is 21 amino acids long. The CDR3 loop reads CASSKATIPYAGPSPTYGYTF. The CDR3 DNA sequence: TGTGCCAGCAGCAAAGCGACGATTCCATACGCTGGGCCCAGCCCCACCTATGGCTACACCTTC.

This clone was observed a few times. Here the CDR3 reads CAWSLAGGSTDTQYF. CDR3 nucleotide sequence: TGTGCCTGGAGTTTGGCGGGGGGAAGTACAGATACGCAGTATTTT. V usage is TRBV30 and J usage is TRBJ2-3, with 8 bases lining up with TRBD2. V was pared by 2 bases and J by 3 bases, with 7 bases of the junction left unmatched. The germline CDR1 and CDR2 sequences are GTSNPN and SVGIG (reference sequence). There are 15 residues in the CDR3.

This clone has a single count. V usage is TRBV4-1 and J usage is TRBJ2-4; no firm D call. Trimming removed 1 base at V and 0 bases at J, with 16 bases between. CDR3 length equals 18 residues. Germline loops: CDR1 MGHRA, CDR2 YSYEKL. The CDR3 reads CASSQVLTAVLAKNIQYF. DNA of the CDR3: TGCGCCAGCAGCCAAGTACTAACGGCCGTCCTAGCCAAAAACATTCAGTACTTC.

The chain combines TRBV30 with TRBJ1-4, with 9 bases fitting TRBD1. The length of the CDR3 is 15 residues. V lost 4 bases to trimming and J lost 1 base; unmatched junction nucleotides: 4. The germline gives CDR1 GTSNPN, CDR2 SVGIG (reference sequence). The CDR3 here is CAWTPGQGTNEKLFF. The CDR3 nucleotides read TGTGCCTGGACTCCGGGACAGGGAACTAATGAAAAACTGTTTTTT.

The chain carries TRBV7-3 and TRBJ1-2; 9 bases are shared with TRBD1. The germline V gene has CDR1 SGHTA and CDR2 FQGTGA. V shed 2 bases, J shed 2 bases, and the junction held 6 bases outside the gene matches. The CDR3 is made up of 16 amino acids. CDR3 bases: TGTGCCAGCAGCTTATTCCCGGGGACAGGGAACTATGGCTACACCTTC. Protein: CASSLFPGTGNYGYTF. The whole variable domain, filled in from reference TRBV7-3 and TRBJ1-2, reads GAGVSQTPSNKVTEKGKYVELRCDPISGHTALYWYRQSLGQGPEFLIYFQGTGAADDSGLPNDRFFAVRPEGSVSTLKIQRTERGDSAVYLCASSLFPGTGNYGYTFGSGTRLTVV.

The chain joins TRBV5-4 to TRBJ2-1; D possibly corresponds to TRBD2 (6 bases). The V gene's germline CDR1 is SGHNT and CDR2 YYREEE (reference sequence). V gave up 4 bases and J gave up 5 bases, with 13 bases separating them. The CDR3 is 14 residues long. CDR3 DNA: TGTGCCAGCAGCCGGGGGACTGGCAACAATGAGCAGTTCTTC. Translation gives CASSRGTGNNEQFF.

Only a few counts were recorded for this clone. V usage is TRBV7-3 and J usage is TRBJ2-1; 12 nucleotides align to TRBD2. Germline assignment: CDR1 SGHTA and CDR2 FQGTGA. The CDR3 is made up of 15 amino acids. Trimming cost V 1 base and J 7 bases; bases outside gene matches: 2. The CDR3: CASSLIGTSGNEQFF. The CDR3 nucleotides are TGTGCCAGCAGCTTAATTGGGACTAGCGGGAATGAGCAGTTCTTC. Together with reference TRBV7-3 and TRBJ2-1, the CDR3 gives the full variable domain: GAGVSQTPSNKVTEKGKYVELRCDPISGHTALYWYRQSLGQGPEFLIYFQGTGAADDSGLPNDRFFAVRPEGSVSTLKIQRTERGDSAVYLCASSLIGTSGNEQFFGPGTRLTVL.

The chain carries TRBV9 and TRBJ1-1; D is perhaps TRBD1 (5 bases). With 8 bases removed from V and 1 base from J, the gap between germline ends came to 12 bases. CDR1 is SGDLS and CDR2 is YYNGEE in the germline V gene. The CDR3 spans 13 residues. The CDR3 region has the DNA TGTGCCAGTTCGGGGACTCCGAACACTGAAGCTTTCTTT. Amino acids: CASSGTPNTEAFF.

The chain has TRBV7-8 and TRBJ2-7, with D tentatively TRBD1 (7 bases). The CDR3 totals 14 residues. Trimming left V 3 bases short and J 1 base short, with 10 bases between. Germline-derived CDR1 and CDR2 are SGHVS and FQNEAQ. The CDR3 here is CASSLRGQSYEQYF. In DNA form, the CDR3 reads TGTGCCAGCAGCTTGCGGGGACAGTCCTACGAGCAGTACTTC.

In its sample, this clone was seen a few times. The chain combines TRBV30 with TRBJ2-1, with D perhaps TRBD2 (6 bases). The CDR3 is 16 residues long. CDR1 GTSNPN and CDR2 SVGIG come from the germline V gene (reference sequence). Trimming shortened V by 4 bases and J by 2 bases, and 18 bases separated the two germline ends. CDR3 sequence: CAWNTPERATYNEQFF. The CDR3 DNA follows: TGTGCCTGGAACACTCCAGAGCGGGCGACCTACAATGAGCAGTTCTTC.

This rearrangement joins TRBV18 to TRBJ2-5, with TRBD1 matching 7 bases. The CDR3 covers 15 residues. CDR1 is KGHSH and CDR2 is LQKENI in the germline V gene. The V and J ends lost 3 bases and 3 bases, in that order; junction bases with no gene match: 7. The CDR3 loop is CASSPVVTGEETQYF. As DNA, the CDR3 is TGTGCCAGCTCACCTGTTGTAACAGGGGAAGAGACCCAGTACTTC.

The rearrangement joins TRBV13 to TRBJ2-7; D ambiguous. V gave up 0 bases and J gave up 6 bases, with 12 bases separating them. This CDR3 comprises 14 residues. CDR1 and CDR2 (germline): PRHDT, FYEKMQ (reference sequence). CDR3 coding DNA: TGTGCCAGCAGCTTAGGCCGTCTAGGATCCGAGCAGTACTTC. This translates into CASSLGRLGSEQYF.

This clone was detected a few times. The V and J genes are TRBV13 and TRBJ1-2; weak D call: TRBD1 (5 bases). The germline V and J ends were trimmed by 3 bases and 3 bases, with 11 bases remaining between them. The CDR3 has 14 residues. Germline-derived CDR1 and CDR2 are PRHDT and FYEKMQ (reference sequence). The CDR3: CASSLRGRDYGYTF. The CDR3 bases are TGTGCCAGCAGCTTGCGGGGGAGGGACTATGGCTACACCTTC.

CDR3 sequence reads: CASSLTRTGANVLTF. CDR3 DNA: TGTGCCAGCAGCTTAACCAGGACTGGGGCCAACGTCCTGACTTTC. V and J are TRBV11-2 and TRBJ2-6; D is uncertain. Germline CDR1 reads SGHAT; CDR2 reads FQNNGV. The CDR3 extends over 15 amino acids. The V end lost 2 bases, the J end lost 2 bases, and 7 bases lay between the germline ends.

The chain uses TRBV28 and TRBJ2-7; a weak D match, TRBD1 (6 bases). In germline, CDR1 is MDHEN, CDR2 SYDVKM. The CDR3 spans 15 residues. V was clipped by 7 bases and J by 3 bases, with 19 bases between them. The CDR3 region is CASKDRDNDYYEQYF. The CDR3 coding sequence is TGTGCCAGCAAGGACCGGGACAACGACTACTACGAGCAGTACTTC.

This clone was counted a few times. This chain links TRBV7-2 with TRBJ2-7, with a weak D call TRBD2 (5 bases). CDR3 length equals 13 residues. With 3 bases removed from V and 7 bases from J, the gap between germline ends came to 13 bases. Germline loops: CDR1 SGHTA, CDR2 FQGNSA. Here the CDR3 DNA reads TGTGCCAGCAGCTTTAGCTCGACGGGGGAGCAGTACTTC. Translation: CASSFSSTGEQYF.

The rearrangement uses TRBV5-1 and TRBJ1-4; TRBD1 matches 7 bases. The J segment lost 6 bases and the V segment lost 4 bases, leaving 9 bases of the junction unmatched. Germline CDR1 SGHRS, CDR2 YFSETQ. The CDR3 runs to 15 residues. This CDR3 is CASSRAGGVDEKLFF. In DNA form, the CDR3 reads TGCGCCAGCAGCAGAGCAGGGGGAGTTGATGAAAAACTGTTTTTT.

The rearrangement uses TRBV4-1 and TRBJ2-7, with 11 bases aligning to TRBD2. With 2 bases clipped from V and 3 bases from J, the junction kept 3 bases outside the gene matches. CDR3 length: 15 amino acids. Germline V gene sequence: CDR1 MGHRA, CDR2 YSYEKL. This CDR3 reads CASSQLAGGLYEQYF. CDR3 nucleotide sequence: TGCGCCAGCAGCCAACTAGCGGGAGGACTCTACGAGCAGTACTTC.

This sequence joins TRBV4-2 and TRBJ1-2, with TRBD1 identical over 9 bases. The CDR3 sequence is 15 residues long. Germline V gives CDR1 LGHNA, CDR2 YNFKEQ. Trimming removed 4 bases from V and 1 base from J; junction bases left unmatched: 4. The CDR3 coding sequence is TGTGCCAGCAGCCGACCGGGACAGGGTAACTATGGCTACACCTTC. Protein product: CASSRPGQGNYGYTF.

This clone was found a few times. This sequence joins TRBV4-2 and TRBJ2-1; 11 bases are a match to TRBD2. The CDR3 is made up of 16 amino acids. The germline CDR1 and CDR2 sequences are LGHNA and YNFKEQ. The junction had 4 bases not matched to a gene; V was cut back by 3 bases and J by 3 bases. The CDR3 DNA reads TGTGCCAGCAGCCAGCGCCTAGCGGGAGGCTACAATGAGCAGTTCTTC. Residues: CASSQRLAGGYNEQFF.

This CDR3 reads CAWSSYTQYF. In nucleotides, the CDR3 is TGTGCCTGGAGTTCTTATACGCAGTATTTT. The V and J genes are TRBV30 and TRBJ2-3; D gene ambiguous. Trimming took 2 bases from V and 7 from J, leaving 4 bases between them. Germline assignment: CDR1 GTSNPN and CDR2 SVGIG (reference sequence). The CDR3 covers 10 residues.

This clone was seen only a few times. The genes are TRBV27 and TRBJ2-1, with 9 bases matching TRBD2. Germline V gene lookup returns CDR1 MNHEY and CDR2 SMNVEV (reference sequence). The V segment lost 3 bases and the J segment 6 bases; nucleotides outside the gene matches: 3. The CDR3 sequence is 14 residues long. The CDR3 loop reads CASSFSGSRNEQFF. As DNA, the CDR3 is TGTGCCAGCAGTTTTAGCGGGAGCCGCAATGAGCAGTTCTTC.

In its sample, this clone was seen a few times. The chain links TRBV5-1 to TRBJ2-1; TRBD2 aligns across 9 bases. Trimming took 0 bases from V and 8 from J; bases not matched to a gene: 6. CDR1 is SGHRS, CDR2 YFSETQ, per germline. This CDR3 is 15 amino acids long. CDR3 DNA: TGCGCCAGCAGCTTGGCTCTAGCGGGACGGGATGAGCAGTTCTTC. Protein sequence: CASSLALAGRDEQFF.

This rearrangement joins TRBV4-1 to TRBJ1-5; D perhaps matches TRBD1 (6 bases). Trimming removed 3 bases from V and 2 bases from J, with 17 bases in between. Per germline, CDR1 MGHRA and CDR2 YSYEKL. This CDR3 spans 17 amino acids. CDR3 loop: CASSHPGGGRGNQPQHF. In DNA form, the CDR3 reads TGCGCCAGCAGCCACCCCGGGGGGGGCCGGGGCAATCAGCCCCAGCATTTT.